This T cell receptor beta chain was retrieved from a study of spatial heterogeneity in lung cancer. Across the whole study: When follow-up PBMC samples existed, they were sequenced (at a median of around 23 months after resection). Study-wide findings and caveats: At tumor resection, ubiquitous expanded TCRs were detected in blood more often than later.

The V and J ends lost 5 bases and 0 bases respectively, with 8 bases between them. The CDR3 consists of 15 residues. Germline CDR1 reads MNHEY; CDR2 reads SMNVEV (reference sequence). Individually, TCR cDNA molecules were each labelled with a unique molecular identifier. TCRdb processed the 5' RACE reads anew with MiXCR; each CDR3 protein has one entry. The sample holds some 120,000 distinct CDR3 sequences, 9.5% to 15% seen once. Documented time point: blood at routine non-recurrence follow-up after resection. Whole RNA came from tumor, nontumor lung or frozen PBMC and was sequenced without being sorted. This clonotype was counted ten times or more. As yet, its antigen is unknown.

This receptor was taken from a male donor with early-stage non-small cell lung cancer. V gene TRBV27 combines with J gene TRBJ2-6; D tentatively fits TRBD1 or TRBD2 (6 bases each). Here the sequenced sample was PBMCs, taken at follow-up. In DNA, the CDR3 is TGTGCCAGCAGTCGGGGGCGCTCTGGGGCCAACGTCCTGACTTTC. It is translated as CASSRGRSGANVLTF.